This entry lists 32 T cell receptor beta chains sequenced from one sample in a study of spatial heterogeneity in lung cancer (dated by TCRdb to 2018 to 2020). Library preparation employed 5' RACE. TCRdb shows the sequencer as NextSeq 500. TCRdb reworked the public reads: Q25 trimming with fastp, MiXCR clone assembly, productive beta chains retained. Each entry is one CDR3 protein sequence, shown with its most common DNA and genes. This sample gives approximately 9,500 distinct CDR3 sequences in total; approximately 12% of them show up just once. 10% to 13% of the sample belongs to the ten largest clones. The time point label on this specimen signifies: sample taken at primary tumor resection. Their specific antigens are unknown. General findings and caveats noted by the study authors: The tumor nonsynonymous mutation count correlated with the number of expanded alpha and beta TCRs within the tumor.

Sequences were derived from lung tumor tissue, sampled at surgery. These receptor sequences come from a male donor with early-stage non-small cell lung cancer.

This clonotype was counted a few times. This beta chain is a stray read from a library made for alpha chains; its abundance is not meaningful. This chain uses TRBV6-2 or TRBV6-3 with TRBJ2-1; 9 bases fit TRBD1. The CDR3 totals 13 residues. V lost 5 bases to trimming and J lost 11 bases; unmatched junction nucleotides: 7. Germline V CDR1 and CDR2: MNHEY, SVGEGT. This chain's CDR3 is CASSKTGGHQQFF. Here the CDR3 DNA reads TGTGCCAGCAGTAAGACAGGGGGACACCAGCAGTTCTTC.

In its sample, this clonotype ranks as medium-sized. A library prepared for alpha chains yielded this beta chain as an off-target read; its size is of little meaning. The V and J genes are TRBV10-3 and TRBJ2-1; 12 bases are a match to TRBD2. The CDR3 runs 15 residues. Germline CDR1 is ENHRY and CDR2 is SYGVKD. The V gene end was trimmed by 1 base and the J gene end by 8 bases; junction bases not matched to a gene: 3. The CDR3 loop is CAISEWTSGVDEQFF. The CDR3 nucleotides are TGTGCCATCAGTGAGTGGACTAGCGGGGTCGATGAGCAGTTCTTC.

On this clonotype: This beta chain is a stray sequence in a library constructed for alpha chains; its clone size is not meaningful. The gene calls are TRBV27 and TRBJ1-6; a possible D gene is TRBD1 (5 bases). The CDR3 is 13 amino acids. With 7 bases removed from V and 3 bases from J, the gap between germline ends came to 7 bases. Germline CDR1 MNHEY, CDR2 SMNVEV (reference sequence). The CDR3 loop reads CASTRDYNSPLHF. Here the CDR3 DNA reads TGTGCCAGCACCAGGGACTATAATTCACCCCTCCACTTT.

This clonotype occurred many times. Since the library was made to target alpha chains, this beta chain is a stray read and its abundance is not meaningful. The rearrangement links TRBV6-5 to TRBJ2-3; TRBD1 matches 10 bases. In germline, CDR1 is MNHEY, CDR2 SVGAGI. The CDR3 sequence is 19 residues long. V shed 4 bases, J shed 4 bases, and the junction held 17 bases outside the gene matches. CDR3 region: CASSSVLPKTGGEADTQYF. The CDR3 DNA is TGTGCCAGCAGTTCCGTATTACCCAAGACAGGGGGCGAGGCAGATACGCAGTATTTT.

This clonotype was seen repeatedly, ten times or more. The library was designed around alpha chains, so this beta chain is a stray read whose abundance carries little weight. The rearrangement links TRBV10-3 to TRBJ2-3; D may be TRBD1 or TRBD2 (5 bases each). Germline V gene lookup returns CDR1 ENHRY and CDR2 SYGVKD. V was cut by 5 bases and J by 2 bases, with 8 bases left in between. This CDR3 contains 13 residues. CDR3 in amino acids: CAISWGPTDTQYF. The CDR3 DNA follows: TGTGCCATCAGTTGGGGACCCACAGATACGCAGTATTTT.

By share, this clonotype counts as medium-sized. This beta chain was picked up by a library intended for alpha chains and is off target, so its count carries little meaning. The chain has TRBV12-3 or TRBV12-4 and TRBJ1-2; TRBD1 is a possible D gene (6 bases). The CDR3 runs 11 residues. The V end lost 6 bases, the J end lost 12 bases, and 14 bases lay between the germline ends. The chain's CDR3 is CASSTTTGHTF. CDR3 nucleotides: TGTGCCAGCAGCACAACAACAGGGCACACCTTC.

Judged by abundance, this clonotype is medium-sized. As an off-target read in a library built for alpha chains, this beta chain has a frequency of little significance. This chain links TRBV20-1 with TRBJ1-1, with 10 bases lining up with TRBD1. J was trimmed by 3 bases and V by 0 bases; bases with no gene match: 7. The CDR3 totals 16 residues. Germline V lookup: CDR1 DFQATT, CDR2 SNEGSKA (reference sequence). The CDR3: CSARDPGQGMDTEAFF. Here the CDR3 DNA reads TGCAGTGCTAGAGATCCGGGACAGGGGATGGACACTGAAGCTTTCTTT.

There are many counts of this clonotype. This beta chain appears as a stray read in a library generated for alpha chains; its size is not informative. This chain uses TRBV14 with TRBJ1-6, with D uncertain. Germline CDR1 reads SGHDN; CDR2 reads FVKESK. This CDR3 is built from 13 residues. Trimming took 3 bases from V and 9 from J, leaving 9 bases between them. In DNA, the CDR3 is TGTGCCAGCAGCCAGGCGAACTTTTCACCCCTCCACTTT. Translating gives CASSQANFSPLHF.

In its sample, this clonotype was seen many times. The library was designed around alpha chains, so this beta chain is a stray read whose abundance carries little weight. The DNA for the CDR3 is TGTGCCAGCAGTGAAGTGGGGGCCCGCACAGATACGCAGTATTTT. Residues: CASSEVGARTDTQYF. J is TRBJ2-3 and V is TRBV2, with D possibly TRBD1 on 6 matching bases. CDR3 size: 15 residues. Germline V gives CDR1 SNHLY, CDR2 FYNNEI. Trimming took off 1 base at V and 1 base at J, with 9 bases between the two ends. Complete variable domain (other parts from reference TRBV2 and TRBJ2-3): EPEVTQTPSHQVTQMGQEVILRCVPISNHLYFYWYRQILGQKVEFLVSFYNNEISEKSEIFDDQFSVERPDGSNFTLKIRSTKLEDSAMYFCASSEVGARTDTQYFGPGTRLTVL.

Details on this clonotype: The library was designed around alpha chains, so this beta chain is a stray read whose abundance carries little weight. The chain links TRBV9 to TRBJ1-1; D is ambiguous. CDR3 size: 13 residues. Trimming removed 2 bases at V and 11 bases at J, with 16 bases between. The V gene's germline CDR1 is SGDLS and CDR2 YYNGEE. DNA for the CDR3: TGTGCCAGCAGCGTCGGACCTGGGGATAAGGCTTTCTTT. Translating gives CASSVGPGDKAFF.

This clonotype was counted at least ten times. This beta chain slipped into a library made for alpha chains as a stray read, so its size is not meaningful. V is TRBV7-2 and J is TRBJ2-7; TRBD1 aligns across 9 bases. The CDR3 is made up of 14 amino acids. The J segment lost 4 bases and the V segment lost 1 base, leaving 2 bases of the junction unmatched. The V gene's germline CDR1 is SGHTA and CDR2 FQGNSA. The CDR3 here is CASSLVDRGYEQYF. CDR3 nucleotide sequence: TGTGCCAGCAGCTTAGTCGACAGGGGGTACGAGCAGTACTTC.

By sample fraction, this clonotype is medium-sized (0.01 to 0.1%). Within a library made for alpha chains, this beta chain is off target, and its count is uninformative. The V and J genes are TRBV12-3 or TRBV12-4 and TRBJ2-1; D could derive from TRBD1 or TRBD2 (5 bases each). Trimming pared 8 bases from V and 0 bases from J, leaving 8 bases between. This CDR3 has 13 residues. The CDR3 DNA reads as TGTGCCAGCGCGAGGGGCTCCTACAATGAGCAGTTCTTC. Its translation: CASARGSYNEQFF.

There are many counts of this clonotype. This beta chain represents an off-target read in a library built for alpha chains; its size is of limited meaning. V is TRBV27 and J is TRBJ2-7; D unclear. V dropped 0 bases and J dropped 6 bases, with 15 bases sitting between them. The CDR3 loop spans 15 amino acids. In germline, CDR1 is MNHEY, CDR2 SMNVEV (reference sequence). CDR3 in DNA: TGTGCCAGCAGTTTATCGAGGTCCGGGTTTCTCGAGCAGTACTTC. Amino acid sequence: CASSLSRSGFLEQYF.

Remarks on this clonotype: This beta chain slipped into a library made for alpha chains as a stray read, so its size is not meaningful. The chain has TRBV29-1 and TRBJ2-1; D perhaps matches TRBD2 (7 bases). The CDR3 consists of 19 residues. V gave up 3 bases and J gave up 4 bases, with 28 bases separating them. Germline V gene sequence: CDR1 SQVTM, CDR2 ANQGSEA. CDR3 in amino acids: CSVEGGLATKSPFYNEQFF. Here the CDR3 DNA reads TGCAGCGTTGAGGGGGGGCTAGCGACCAAAAGTCCCTTTTACAATGAGCAGTTCTTC.

This clonotype was found many times. The library was built for alpha chains, so this beta chain is an off-target read and its size means little. The J gene is TRBJ1-1, the V gene TRBV6-6, with D hard to call. With 0 bases removed from V and 4 bases from J, the gap between germline ends came to 9 bases. The germline V gene encodes CDR1 MNHNY and CDR2 SVGAGI (reference sequence). The CDR3 sequence is 14 residues long. CDR3 sequence (DNA): TGTGCCAGCAGTTACTCAGATGGGAGCACTGAAGCTTTCTTT. It yields the protein CASSYSDGSTEAFF.

In its sample, this clonotype is medium-sized. Found in a library prepared for alpha chains, this beta chain is an off-target read, and its abundance has little meaning. The CDR3 is CASSLGDTEAFF. The CDR3 DNA reads TGTGCCAGCAGCTTAGGTGACACTGAAGCTTTCTTT. V and J are TRBV13 and TRBJ1-1; D not certain. V shed 0 bases and J shed 3 bases, with 2 bases lying between them. CDR1 and CDR2 from the germline V gene are PRHDT and FYEKMQ (reference sequence). This CDR3 contains 12 residues.

With respect to this clonotype: A library made for alpha chains picked up this beta chain off target, so its size means little. The chain carries TRBV19 and TRBJ2-3; D is perhaps TRBD2 (6 bases). Germline V gives CDR1 LNHDA, CDR2 SQIVND (reference sequence). Trimming pared 3 bases from V and 5 bases from J, leaving 12 bases between. The CDR3 runs to 14 residues. CDR3 sequence (DNA): TGTGCCAGTAGTATGGACTATGGAGGAGATACGCAGTATTTT. Translation: CASSMDYGGDTQYF.

This clonotype is termed medium-sized (0.01 to 0.1%). This beta chain appears as a stray read in a library generated for alpha chains; its size is not informative. The chain couples TRBV6-1 to TRBJ2-3; 8 nucleotides match TRBD2. Germline CDR1 reads MNHNS; CDR2 reads SASEGT. V was clipped by 2 bases and J by 6 bases; unmatched bases: 4. The CDR3 runs 14 residues. The CDR3 loop reads CASSEREGPDTQYF. CDR3 nucleotide sequence: TGTGCCAGCAGTGAACGGGAGGGTCCGGATACGCAGTATTTT.

This clonotype was counted a few times. The junction and the germline gene differ at one end; a read error may be behind it. For a library built for alpha chains, this beta chain is a stray read; little rests on its size. The rearrangement uses TRBV20-1 and TRBJ1-2; possible D gene TRBD1, 5 bases. The germline gives CDR1 DFQATT, CDR2 SNEGSKA (reference sequence). The CDR3 is 9 amino acids. CDR3 sequence reads: CSARMGGLF. The CDR3 nucleotides are TGCAGTGCTAGGATGGGGGGACTTTTC.

In its sample, this clonotype is medium-sized (0.01 to 0.1%). Because this beta chain is a stray read in a library intended to capture alpha chains, its abundance should not be given much weight. V and J are TRBV27 and TRBJ2-3, with 10 bases that match TRBD2. Germline V lookup: CDR1 MNHEY, CDR2 SMNVEV (reference sequence). V lost 3 bases and J lost 5; bases outside the gene matches: 11. CDR3 length: 17 residues. The CDR3 is CASSFSAGGPPGDTQYF. DNA for the CDR3: TGTGCCAGCAGTTTTTCAGCGGGAGGGCCCCCCGGAGATACGCAGTATTTT.

Comment on this clonotype: This beta chain lies outside the target of a library built for alpha chains; its clone size means little. The chain links TRBV7-9 to TRBJ2-7; 8 bases align to TRBD1. The ends lost 5 bases at V and 3 bases at J; junction bases unmatched: 6. This CDR3 is 14 amino acids long. CDR1 SEHNR and CDR2 FQNEAQ come from the germline V gene (reference sequence). CDR3 residues: CASSLGTGRYEQYV. The CDR3 DNA is TGTGCCAGCAGCCTCGGGACAGGACGCTACGAGCAGTACGTC.

As regards this clonotype: Because the library targeted alpha chains, this beta chain is an off-target read whose size means little. Written as DNA, the CDR3 is TGCAGTGCTCCAACTAGCGGGGGGCGAACTACTAACAATGAGCAGTTCTTC. Translated: CSAPTSGGRTTNNEQFF. The V gene is TRBV20-1, the J gene TRBJ2-1; TRBD2 aligns across 12 bases. The CDR3 totals 17 residues. Per germline, CDR1 DFQATT and CDR2 SNEGSKA (reference sequence). V lost 5 bases to trimming and J lost 5 bases; unmatched junction nucleotides: 13.

Concerning this clonotype itself: Because the library targeted alpha chains, this beta chain is an off-target read whose size means little. CDR3 bases: TGCAGTGCTAGAGTAGAGCCCATTCAGTACTTC. It is translated as CSARVEPIQYF. V and J are TRBV20-1 and TRBJ2-4, with unresolved D. The germline V gene has CDR1 DFQATT and CDR2 SNEGSKA (reference sequence). V was pared by 1 base and J by 9 bases, with 7 bases between. CDR3 length: 11 amino acids.

Points on this clonotype: This beta chain appears as a stray read in a library generated for alpha chains; its size is not informative. The chain is built from TRBV10-3 and TRBJ2-3; maybe TRBD1 (6 bases). Germline CDR1 and CDR2: ENHRY and SYGVKD. The CDR3 loop spans 14 amino acids. Trimming took off 3 bases at V and 2 bases at J, with 9 bases between the two ends. This CDR3 is CAISDGGLTDTQYF. As DNA, the CDR3 is TGTGCCATCAGTGATGGGGGCCTCACAGATACGCAGTATTTT.

This clonotype appeared many times. With the library built for alpha chains, this beta chain is off target and its frequency is not meaningful. This chain uses TRBV20-1 with TRBJ1-3; 7 bases line up with TRBD1. Germline V gene lookup returns CDR1 DFQATT and CDR2 SNEGSKA (reference sequence). The CDR3 runs to 13 residues. With 7 bases clipped from V and 0 bases from J, the junction kept 3 bases outside the gene matches. The CDR3 is CSVDRSSGNTIYF. The CDR3 coding sequence is TGCAGTGTGGACAGGTCCTCTGGAAACACCATATATTTT.

This clonotype was seen repeatedly, ten times or more. Being off target in a library aimed at alpha chains, this beta chain has a size of little meaning. The genes are TRBV2 and TRBJ2-7; a possible D gene is TRBD1 (6 bases). V shed 1 base and J shed 7 bases, with 20 bases lying between them. Looked up from germline, CDR1 is SNHLY and CDR2 is FYNNEI. The CDR3 extends over 16 amino acids. The CDR3 bases are TGTGCCAGCAGTGAAGGGGGGACACCCGGTGGGGAGGAGCAGTACTTC. This encodes CASSEGGTPGGEEQYF. The variable domain in full, completed from reference TRBV2 and TRBJ2-7, reads EPEVTQTPSHQVTQMGQEVILRCVPISNHLYFYWYRQILGQKVEFLVSFYNNEISEKSEIFDDQFSVERPDGSNFTLKIRSTKLEDSAMYFCASSEGGTPGGEEQYFGPGTRLTVT.

This clonotype was seen ten or more times. The library was built for alpha chains, so this beta chain is an off-target read and its size means little. This sequence joins TRBV18 and TRBJ1-5; no definite D call. V gave up 2 bases and J gave up 0 bases, with 8 bases separating them. The germline CDR1 and CDR2 sequences are KGHSH and LQKENI. This CDR3 comprises 15 residues. The CDR3 DNA is TGTGCCAGCTCACCATATATTGATAGCAATCAGCCCCAGCATTTT. Translating it yields CASSPYIDSNQPQHF.

This clonotype showed up many times. This beta chain turned up in a library designed for alpha chains; as an off-target read, its abundance says little. The J gene is TRBJ2-7, the V gene TRBV20-1, with 9 bases aligning to TRBD2. V dropped 7 bases and J dropped 7; count of bases not matched to a gene: 14. The CDR3 contains 14 residues. The germline CDR1 and CDR2 sequences are DFQATT and SNEGSKA (reference sequence). CDR3 DNA sequence: TGCAGTGTTAACAAGGGACTAGCTGCGGTTGAGCAGTACTTC. This codes for CSVNKGLAAVEQYF.

This clonotype was recorded many times. Because the library targeted alpha chains, this beta chain is an off-target read whose size means little. This chain uses TRBV29-1 with TRBJ2-3; no firm D call. V was shortened by 2 bases and J by 3 bases, with 6 bases between the two germline ends. Germline CDR1 SQVTM, CDR2 ANQGSEA. The CDR3 consists of 12 residues. CDR3 sequence: CSVEKETDTQYF. The CDR3 DNA sequence: TGCAGCGTTGAAAAGGAGACAGATACGCAGTATTTT.

The sample holds a few counts of this clonotype. This beta chain is an off-target read within a library intended for alpha chains, so its frequency means little. The CDR3 loop is CSATSASYEQYF. CDR3 DNA sequence: TGCAGTGCAACTAGCGCATCCTACGAGCAGTACTTC. The gene calls are TRBV20-1 and TRBJ2-7, with TRBD2 identical over 7 bases. Germline lookup yields CDR1 DFQATT and CDR2 SNEGSKA (reference sequence). This CDR3 is 12 amino acids long. With V trimmed by 6 bases and J by 1 base, 3 bases remained unmatched.

Relative to its sample, this clonotype is medium-sized. This beta chain is off target for a library built for alpha chains, so its abundance means little. This sequence joins TRBV20-1 and TRBJ1-1; D may be TRBD1 (5 bases). In germline, CDR1 is DFQATT, CDR2 SNEGSKA (reference sequence). The CDR3 runs 14 residues. V lost 6 bases, J lost 5 bases, and 19 bases lay in between. CDR3 nucleotides: TGCAGTGCCAAGTGGGCCCTTAGGGGAACTGAAGCTTTCTTT. This encodes CSAKWALRGTEAFF.

At least ten counts were recorded for this clonotype. This beta chain slipped into a library made for alpha chains as a stray read, so its size is not meaningful. The V and J genes are TRBV6-1 and TRBJ1-6, with a possible D match to TRBD1 (5 bases). Per the germline V gene, CDR1 is MNHNS and CDR2 is SASEGT. V lost 5 bases to trimming and J lost 3 bases, with 8 bases between them. The CDR3 extends over 14 amino acids. CDR3 DNA: TGTGCCAGCAGTAGGGACCTCTATAATTCACCCCTCCACTTT. It codes for CASSRDLYNSPLHF.